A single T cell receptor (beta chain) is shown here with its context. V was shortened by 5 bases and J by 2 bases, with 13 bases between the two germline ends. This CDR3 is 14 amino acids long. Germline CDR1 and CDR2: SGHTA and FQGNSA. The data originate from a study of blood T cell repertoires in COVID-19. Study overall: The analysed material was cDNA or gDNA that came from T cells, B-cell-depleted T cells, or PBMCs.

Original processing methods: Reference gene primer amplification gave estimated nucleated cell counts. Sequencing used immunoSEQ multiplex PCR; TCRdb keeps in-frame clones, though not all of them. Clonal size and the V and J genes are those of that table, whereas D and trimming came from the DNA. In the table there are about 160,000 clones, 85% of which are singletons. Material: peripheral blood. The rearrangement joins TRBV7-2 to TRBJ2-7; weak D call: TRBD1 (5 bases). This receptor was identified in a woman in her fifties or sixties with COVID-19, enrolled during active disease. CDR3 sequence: CASSLQGWPYEQYF. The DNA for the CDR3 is TGTGCCAGCAGCCTCCAGGGTTGGCCCTACGAGCAGTACTTC.